The entry below gives a single T cell receptor (beta chain) sequence along with its context. The antigen is unknown. Healthy Caucasians from Russia aged roughly 6 to 90 served as donors. The entry originates in a study of blood T cells in healthy people across ages. Study-level results: In older individuals, TCR beta diversity per million T cells was lower, falling roughly linearly with age. Because sorting was not performed, PBMCs prevented conclusive naive versus antigen-experienced comparison.

A sample-barcoded 5' primer and a J-beta primer mix were used in a second PCR of roughly 7 to 11 cycles. Every single cDNA molecule received a tag from a template-switch adaptor with 12 random nucleotides. In TCRdb, the 5' RACE reads were re-called with MiXCR into one record per CDR3 protein. Of 1.5 million to 2 million distinct CDR3 sequences listed, 28% are singletons. The receptor was derived from a woman aged 25 to 39 in good health. Sequences were obtained from blood.

CDR3 DNA sequence: TGTGCCAGCAGTCTGAATACCAATGAGCAGTTCTTC. Translating gives CASSLNTNEQFF. The V gene is TRBV28, the J gene TRBJ2-1; D not certain. The CDR3 contains 12 residues. The V gene lost 5 bases and the J gene lost 6 bases, with 8 bases spanning the gap. Germline V gives CDR1 MDHEN, CDR2 SYDVKM.